These 22 T cell receptor beta chains came from one sample sequenced in a study of CD8+ T cells in alopecia areata. Extraction and reverse transcription of RNA yielded cDNA as the sequencing template. TCRdb's copy holds only in-frame clones and misses some; the assay was immunoSEQ multiplex PCR. Of roughly 220,000 clones in the sample, 30% to 40% were seen once. The treatment here: oral pan-JAK inhibitor, 5-10 mg twice daily. The sequenced sample was CD4+ T cells sorted from blood, obtained at approximately week 30, from a patient treated with tofacitinib. Receptors originate from a human donor with alopecia areata.

The J gene is TRBJ2-1, the V gene TRBV5-1; TRBD1 aligns across 7 bases. With V trimmed by 6 bases and J by 3 bases, 9 bases remained unmatched. This CDR3 comprises 15 residues. CDR1 SGHRS and CDR2 YFSETQ come from the germline V gene. The CDR3, as DNA: TGCGCCAGCACCCCCTCGGCAGGGGGCTACAATGAGCAGTTCTTC. Translated, it gives CASTPSAGGYNEQFF. The variable domain in full, completed from reference TRBV5-1 and TRBJ2-1, reads KAGVTQTPRYLIKTRGQQVTLSCSPISGHRSVSWYQQTPGQGLQFLFEYFSETQRNKGNFPGRFSGRQFSNSRSEMNVSTLELGDSALYLCASTPSAGGYNEQFFGPGTRLTVL.

The DNA for the CDR3 is TGTGCCTGGGGACTCTCCTACGAGCAGTACTTC. It specifies CAWGLSYEQYF. The chain joins TRBV30 to TRBJ2-7, with D maybe TRBD2 (5 bases). CDR1 and CDR2 from the germline V gene are GTSNPN and SVGIG (reference sequence). CDR3 length: 11 residues. V was clipped by 5 bases and J by 0 bases, with 5 bases between them.

The chain employs TRBV29-1 and TRBJ2-6, with TRBD1 as a possible D gene (7 bases). The V gene lost 1 base and the J gene lost 7 bases, with 11 bases spanning the gap. Per the germline V gene, CDR1 is SQVTM and CDR2 is ANQGSEA. This CDR3 comprises 14 residues. CDR3 loop: CSVEGQGGANVLTF. Written as DNA, the CDR3 is TGCAGCGTTGAAGGACAGGGAGGAGCCAACGTCCTGACTTTC. Full variable domain (remainder filled in from reference TRBV29-1 and TRBJ2-6): SAVISQKPSRDICQRGTSLTIQCQVDSQVTMMFWYRQQPGQSLTLIATANQGSEATYESGFVIDKFPISRPNLTFSTLTVSNMSPEDSSIYLCSVEGQGGANVLTFGAGSRLTVL.

This clone has more than one count but fewer than ten. The chain couples TRBV19 to TRBJ2-7; 13 positions agree with TRBD2. Germline CDR1 and CDR2: LNHDA and SQIVND (reference sequence). The CDR3 is made up of 15 amino acids. Trimming cost V 5 bases and J 5 bases; bases outside gene matches: 6. CDR3 bases: TGTGCCAGTAGTCAACGGACTAGCGGGAGCAACGAGCAGTACTTC. Its protein is CASSQRTSGSNEQYF.

This clone was seen a few times. This sequence joins TRBV29-1 and TRBJ1-1; 7 bases agree with TRBD1. Germline V gives CDR1 SQVTM, CDR2 ANQGSEA. The CDR3 covers 19 residues. V lost 1 base to trimming and J lost 0 bases; unmatched junction nucleotides: 17. In nucleotides, the CDR3 is TGCAGCGTTGAAGGGATCCCCCTCGACAGGGCCCTGATGAACACTGAAGCTTTCTTT. Its translation: CSVEGIPLDRALMNTEAFF.

The chain's CDR3 is CAWSVQGAYGYTF. The CDR3 DNA sequence: TGTGCCTGGAGTGTCCAGGGGGCGTATGGCTACACCTTC. The chain recombines TRBV30 with TRBJ1-2, with 8 bases identical to TRBD1. Trimming took 0 bases from V and 5 from J; bases not matched to a gene: 2. The CDR3 loop spans 13 amino acids. Germline-derived CDR1 and CDR2 are GTSNPN and SVGIG (reference sequence).

The chain employs TRBV29-1 and TRBJ2-5, with D perhaps matching TRBD1 (5 bases). This CDR3 comprises 15 residues. The germline V and J ends were trimmed by 4 bases and 0 bases, with 15 bases remaining between them. Germline loops: CDR1 SQVTM, CDR2 ANQGSEA. CDR3 protein: CSVGRRTRYQETQYF. The CDR3 DNA reads as TGCAGCGTTGGCCGCCGGACAAGGTACCAAGAGACCCAGTACTTC.

With regard to this clone: This sequence may be a read error, since a much larger clone differs from it by one base. V and J are TRBV9 and TRBJ2-3; D is unclear. The CDR3 is 11 residues long. Trimming left V 3 bases short and J 2 bases short, with 1 base between. Germline V gene sequence: CDR1 SGDLS, CDR2 YYNGEE. The CDR3 region is CASSATDTQYF. The CDR3 coding sequence is TGTGCCAGCAGCGCCACAGATACGCAGTATTTT.

This clone was picked up a small number of times. The V and J genes are TRBV5-5 and TRBJ2-7; 7 bases are shared with TRBD2. This CDR3 spans 16 amino acids. J lost 0 bases, V lost 1 base, and 7 bases had no gene match. Germline assignment: CDR1 SGHKS and CDR2 YYEKEE (reference sequence). CDR3 bases: TGTGCCAGCAGCTTGATTTCGGGACTATCCTCCTACGAGCAGTACTTC. Protein: CASSLISGLSSYEQYF.

In nucleotides, the CDR3 is TGTGCCAGCAGCTCCTTCGTCGGGACAGGGGTTTTTGGCTACACCTTC. This gives the protein CASSSFVGTGVFGYTF. The chain has TRBV7-9 and TRBJ1-2, with 10 nucleotides matching TRBD1. From germline, CDR1 is SEHNR and CDR2 FQNEAQ (reference sequence). The ends lost 4 bases at V and 7 bases at J; junction bases unmatched: 12. This CDR3 region has 16 residues.

The CDR3 protein is CASSGDDGELFF. CDR3 DNA sequence: TGTGCCAGCAGCGGGGACGACGGGGAGCTGTTTTTT. The chain links TRBV2 to TRBJ2-2, with D possibly called TRBD1 or TRBD2 (5 bases each). The germline V and J ends were trimmed by 6 bases and 7 bases, with 9 bases remaining between them. Germline V gene sequence: CDR1 SNHLY, CDR2 FYNNEI. The CDR3 contains 12 residues.

The rearrangement links TRBV18 to TRBJ1-2; tentative D call: TRBD1 (5 bases). Germline V gene data show CDR1 as KGHSH and CDR2 as LQKENI. The CDR3 runs 13 residues. The V and J ends lost 1 base and 8 bases respectively, with 11 bases between them. The CDR3, as DNA: TGTGCCAGCTCACCACGACAGACGGAGGGCTACACCTTC. Translated: CASSPRQTEGYTF.

The rearrangement links TRBV4-1 to TRBJ2-3; 7 bases are a match to TRBD2. The CDR3 is 17 amino acids. In germline, CDR1 is MGHRA, CDR2 YSYEKL. V gave up 2 bases and J gave up 6 bases; unmatched junction bases: 14. This chain's CDR3 is CASSQSGAGPTRDTQYF. CDR3 bases: TGCGCCAGCAGCCAATCGGGAGCGGGGCCAACTAGGGATACGCAGTATTTT.

This clone has more than one count but fewer than ten. This chain connects TRBV11-1 to TRBJ1-1; D not certain. The CDR3 extends over 12 amino acids. Per the germline V gene, CDR1 is SGHAT and CDR2 is FQDESV (reference sequence). V dropped 5 bases and J dropped 0 bases, with 4 bases sitting between them. This CDR3 is CASSILNTEAFF. The CDR3 DNA reads TGTGCCAGCAGCATTTTGAACACTGAAGCTTTCTTT.

The genes are TRBV5-4 and TRBJ2-1; D is perhaps TRBD1 or TRBD2 (5 bases each). CDR1 is SGHNT, CDR2 YYREEE, per germline (reference sequence). Trimming cost V 0 bases and J 5 bases, with 9 bases left between them. The CDR3 runs to 14 residues. CDR3 in DNA: TGTGCCAGCAGCTTGGGAGGGGCGGACAATGAGCAGTTCTTC. Translating it yields CASSLGGADNEQFF.

This clone was observed a few times. This chain joins TRBV7-3 and TRBJ2-2, with a tentative D call TRBD2 (5 bases). V lost 1 base, J lost 4 bases, and 10 bases lay in between. CDR1 and CDR2 (germline): SGHTA, FQGTGA. This CDR3 contains 15 residues. The CDR3 reads CASSLNRGATGELFF. For the CDR3, the DNA is TGTGCCAGCAGCTTAAATCGGGGTGCCACCGGGGAGCTGTTTTTT.

The chain employs TRBV6-6 and TRBJ1-2, with a possible D match to TRBD1 (5 bases). In germline, CDR1 is MNHNY, CDR2 SVGAGI (reference sequence). V dropped 5 bases and J dropped 6 bases, with 10 bases sitting between them. CDR3 length equals 12 residues. The CDR3 DNA reads TGTGCCAGCAGTGCCCCGGGGGATGGCTACACCTTC. This translates into CASSAPGDGYTF.

V and J are TRBV27 and TRBJ2-7, with D possibly being TRBD1 or TRBD2 (5 bases each). V was clipped by 6 bases and J by 0 bases, with 12 bases between them. This CDR3 is built from 14 residues. Per germline, CDR1 MNHEY and CDR2 SMNVEV (reference sequence). The CDR3 sequence is CASSLKGSSYEQYF. As DNA, the CDR3 is TGTGCCAGCAGCCTCAAGGGGAGCTCCTACGAGCAGTACTTC.

This rearrangement joins TRBV7-9 to TRBJ1-1; D ambiguous. Per germline, CDR1 SEHNR and CDR2 FQNEAQ (reference sequence). V dropped 7 bases and J dropped 1 base, with 19 bases sitting between them. This CDR3 contains 16 residues. Written as DNA, the CDR3 is TGTGCCAGCACCCCTCACCGCGGCTGGCCGAACACTGAAGCTTTCTTT. This encodes CASTPHRGWPNTEAFF. The full variable domain, with the rest looked up from reference TRBV7-9 and TRBJ1-1, is DTGVSQNPRHKITKRGQNVTFRCDPISEHNRLYWYRQTLGQGPEFLTYFQNEAQLEKSRLLSDRFSAERPKGSFSTLEIQRTEQGDSAMYLCASTPHRGWPNTEAFFGQGTRLTVV.

This sequence joins TRBV7-6 and TRBJ1-2; 7 positions agree with TRBD1. J was trimmed by 6 bases and V by 6 bases; bases with no gene match: 10. Germline loops: CDR1 SGHVS, CDR2 FNYEAQ. The CDR3 has 14 residues. In DNA form, the CDR3 reads TGTGCCAGCAGTAAATTACAGGGGCAGGATGGCTACACCTTC. Translating it yields CASSKLQGQDGYTF. Supplemented by reference TRBV7-6 and TRBJ1-2, the full variable domain reads GAGVSQSPRYKVTKRGQDVALRCDPISGHVSLYWYRQALGQGPEFLTYFNYEAQQDKSGLPNDRFSAERPEGSISTLTIQRTEQRDSAMYRCASSKLQGQDGYTFGSGTRLTVV.

This clone was seen only a few times. CDR3 sequence reads: CASSFVHRVGGELFF. DNA for the CDR3: TGTGCCAGCAGCTTCGTGCATCGGGTCGGCGGGGAGCTGTTTTTT. The chain couples TRBV7-9 to TRBJ2-2; D is ambiguous. Germline values: CDR1 SEHNR, CDR2 FQNEAQ (reference sequence). There are 15 residues in the CDR3. V was pared by 3 bases and J by 7 bases, with 15 bases between.

This chain links TRBV7-3 with TRBJ2-7; no clear D. Germline CDR1 SGHTA, CDR2 FQGTGA. Trimming pared 0 bases from V and 2 bases from J, leaving 11 bases between. CDR3 length: 15 residues. The DNA for the CDR3 is TGTGCCAGCAGCTTAACAGAAGGCAGAGCCTACGAGCAGTACTTC. Translation gives CASSLTEGRAYEQYF.